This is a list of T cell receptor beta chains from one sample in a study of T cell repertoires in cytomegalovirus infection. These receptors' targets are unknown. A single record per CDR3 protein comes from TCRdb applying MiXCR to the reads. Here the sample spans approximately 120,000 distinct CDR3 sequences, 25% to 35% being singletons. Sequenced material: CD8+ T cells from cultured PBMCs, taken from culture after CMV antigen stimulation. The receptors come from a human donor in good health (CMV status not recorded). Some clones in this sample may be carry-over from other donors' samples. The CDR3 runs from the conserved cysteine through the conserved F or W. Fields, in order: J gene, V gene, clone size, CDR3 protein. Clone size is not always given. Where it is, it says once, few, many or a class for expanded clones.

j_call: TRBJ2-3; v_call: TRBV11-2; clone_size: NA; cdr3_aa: CASSLPDTQYF
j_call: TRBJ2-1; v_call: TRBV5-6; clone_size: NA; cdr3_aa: CASSLVGRETWEQFF
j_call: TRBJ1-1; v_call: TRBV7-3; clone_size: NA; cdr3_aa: CASSGGATEAFF
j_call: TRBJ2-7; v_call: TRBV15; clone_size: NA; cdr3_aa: CATSSFIRDRWTYEQYF
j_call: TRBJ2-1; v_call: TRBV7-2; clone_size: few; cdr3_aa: CASSPQDGGFF
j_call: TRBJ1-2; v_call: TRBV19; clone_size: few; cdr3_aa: CASTSLRAGFNYGYTF
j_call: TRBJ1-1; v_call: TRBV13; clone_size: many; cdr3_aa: CASSLGGVEAFF
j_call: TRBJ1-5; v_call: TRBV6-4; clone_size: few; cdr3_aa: CASSSDLYQPQHF
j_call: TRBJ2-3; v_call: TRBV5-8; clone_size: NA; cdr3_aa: CASSLDGGIKDTQYF
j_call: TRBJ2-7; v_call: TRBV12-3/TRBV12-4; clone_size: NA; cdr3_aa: CASSFPGASYEQYF